This TCR beta chain is from a study of early T cells in non-severe SARS-CoV-2 infection. Across the whole study: With bulk RNA from unsorted whole blood as input, sequencing yielded unpaired chains.

There are many counts of this clonotype. A single record per CDR3 protein comes from TCRdb applying MiXCR to the 5' RACE reads. The sample includes more than 20,000 distinct CDR3 sequences, less than 4.5% of them seen just once. The receptor was isolated from an adult who was a healthcare worker with PCR-confirmed SARS-CoV-2 infection or an uninfected control (not recorded which). Sequenced input: whole blood.

As DNA, the CDR3 is TGTGCCAGCAGTGTCCGGGACAGGGAGGGCCCAGATACGCAGTATTTT. Residues: CASSVRDREGPDTQYF. V gene TRBV6-1 combines with J gene TRBJ2-3; TRBD1 matches at 9 bases. Germline V gene sequence: CDR1 MNHNS, CDR2 SASEGT. There are 16 residues in the CDR3. Germline trimming cut 4 bases from V and 4 bases from J; bases unmatched to any gene: 9.